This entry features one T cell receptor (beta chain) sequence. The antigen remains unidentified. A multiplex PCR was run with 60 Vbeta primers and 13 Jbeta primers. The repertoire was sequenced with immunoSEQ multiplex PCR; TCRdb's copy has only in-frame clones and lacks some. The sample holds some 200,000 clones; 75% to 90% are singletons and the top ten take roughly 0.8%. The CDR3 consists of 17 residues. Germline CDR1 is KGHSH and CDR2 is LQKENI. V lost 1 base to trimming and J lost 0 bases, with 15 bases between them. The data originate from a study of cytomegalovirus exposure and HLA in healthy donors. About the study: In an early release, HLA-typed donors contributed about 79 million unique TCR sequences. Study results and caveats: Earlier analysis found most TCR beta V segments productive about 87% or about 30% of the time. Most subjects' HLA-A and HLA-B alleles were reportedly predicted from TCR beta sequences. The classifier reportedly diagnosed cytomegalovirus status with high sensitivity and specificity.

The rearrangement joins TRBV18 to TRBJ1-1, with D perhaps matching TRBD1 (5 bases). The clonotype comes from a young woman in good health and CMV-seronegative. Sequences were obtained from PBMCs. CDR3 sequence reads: CASSPLARQIMNTEAFF. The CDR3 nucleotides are TGTGCCAGCTCACCACTCGCCCGACAGATCATGAACACTGAAGCTTTCTTT.